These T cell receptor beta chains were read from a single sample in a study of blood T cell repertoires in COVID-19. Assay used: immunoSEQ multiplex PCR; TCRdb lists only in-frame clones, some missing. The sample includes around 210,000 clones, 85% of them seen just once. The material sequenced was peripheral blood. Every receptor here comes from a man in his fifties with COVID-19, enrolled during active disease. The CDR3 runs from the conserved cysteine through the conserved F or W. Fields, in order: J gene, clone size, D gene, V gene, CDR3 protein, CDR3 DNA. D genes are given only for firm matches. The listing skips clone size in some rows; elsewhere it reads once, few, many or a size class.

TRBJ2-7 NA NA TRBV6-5 CASSFLGGGSYEQYF TGTGCCAGCAGTTTTTTGGGAGGGGGATCCTACGAGCAGTACTTC
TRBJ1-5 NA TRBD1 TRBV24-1 CATPTGTGNQPQHF TGTGCCACCCCTACGGGGACAGGCAATCAGCCCCAGCATTTT
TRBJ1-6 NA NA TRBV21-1 CASRSTTVSYNSPLHF TGTGCCAGCAGATCGACGACAGTGAGCTATAATTCACCCCTCCACTTT
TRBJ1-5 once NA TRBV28 CASSPPLGQISNQPQHF TGTGCCAGCAGCCCCCCCTTAGGACAGATTAGCAATCAGCCCCAGCATTTT
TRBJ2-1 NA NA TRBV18 CASSPREEQFF TGTGCCAGCTCACCCCGTGAGGAGCAGTTCTTC
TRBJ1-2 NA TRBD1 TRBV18 CASSPPGTGGYGYTF TGTGCCAGCTCACCGCCCGGGACAGGGGGCTATGGCTACACCTTC
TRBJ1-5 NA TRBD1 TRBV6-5 CASRRDRRSNQPQHF TGTGCCAGCAGACGGGACAGGCGAAGCAATCAGCCCCAGCATTTT
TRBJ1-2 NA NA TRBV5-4 CASSTEQGYYGYTF TGTGCCAGCAGCACCGAACAGGGATACTATGGCTACACCTTC
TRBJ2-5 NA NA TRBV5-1 CASSGGGPQETQYF TGCGCCAGCAGCGGAGGAGGTCCCCAAGAGACCCAGTACTTC
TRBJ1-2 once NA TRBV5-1 CASSLEAGEGYTF TGCGCCAGCAGCTTGGAGGCAGGGGAAGGCTACACCTTC
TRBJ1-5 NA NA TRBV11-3 CASSPSIGEGFCQPQHF TGTGCCAGCAGCCCCTCAATAGGGGAGGGTTTTTGTCAGCCCCAGCATTTT
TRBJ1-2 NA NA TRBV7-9 CASSRTDPYGYTF TGTGCCAGCAGCCGCACAGACCCCTATGGCTACACCTTC
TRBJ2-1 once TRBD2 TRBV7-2 CASSPSTSGYNEQFF TGTGCCAGCAGCCCTTCCACTAGCGGTTACAATGAGCAGTTCTTC
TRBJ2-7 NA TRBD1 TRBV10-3 CAISGRGQDEQYF TGTGCCATCAGTGGCAGGGGGCAGGACGAGCAGTACTTC
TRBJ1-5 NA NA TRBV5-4 CASSPTPGSSNQPQHF TGTGCCAGCAGCCCCACCCCGGGATCCAGCAATCAGCCCCAGCATTTT
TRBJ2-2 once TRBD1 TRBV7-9 CASSFIRGRVDGELFF TGTGCCAGCAGCTTTATCAGGGGGCGAGTCGACGGGGAGCTGTTTTTT
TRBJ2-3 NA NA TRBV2 CASSETGVTVSTDTQYF TGTGCCAGCAGTGAGACAGGCGTGACCGTTAGCACAGATACGCAGTATTTT
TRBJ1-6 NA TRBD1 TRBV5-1 CASIQTGAAEGSPLHF TGCGCCAGCATCCAGACAGGGGCCGCCGAGGGTTCACCCCTCCACTTT
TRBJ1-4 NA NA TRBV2 CASRTGSSNEKLFF TGTGCCAGCAGGACAGGCTCGTCTAATGAAAAACTGTTTTTT
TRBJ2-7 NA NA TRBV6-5 CASSYAKTQYF TGTGCCAGCAGTTATGCGAAAACGCAGTACTTC
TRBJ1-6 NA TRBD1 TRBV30 CAWSFTGVNSPLHF TGTGCCTGGAGTTTCACAGGGGTTAATTCACCCCTCCACTTT
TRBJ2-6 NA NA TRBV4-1 CASSQRVGANVLTF TGCGCCAGCAGCCAACGGGTCGGGGCCAACGTCCTGACTTTC
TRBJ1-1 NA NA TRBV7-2 CASSLQLNTEAFF TGTGCCAGCAGCTTACAGTTGAACACTGAAGCTTTCTTT
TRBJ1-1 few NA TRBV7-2 CASSPDTEAFF TGTGCCAGCAGCCCTGACACTGAAGCTTTCTTT
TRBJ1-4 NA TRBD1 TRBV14 CASSHERPGQSNEKLFF TGTGCCAGCAGCCACGAACGACCGGGACAGAGCAATGAAAAACTGTTTTTT
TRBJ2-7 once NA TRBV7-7 CASSLVEGGEQYF TGTGCTAGCAGCTTAGTAGAGGGTGGCGAGCAGTACTTC
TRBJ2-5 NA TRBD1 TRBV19 CASSVRDRRLETQYF TGTGCCAGTAGTGTCCGGGACAGGCGATTAGAGACCCAGTACTTC
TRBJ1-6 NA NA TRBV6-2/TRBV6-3 CASSYPVQGRNSPLHF TGTGCCAGCAGTTACCCGGTACAGGGTAGGAATTCACCCCTCCACTTT
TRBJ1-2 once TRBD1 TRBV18 CASSQKPGQTNYGYTF TGTGCCAGCTCTCAAAAACCGGGACAGACTAACTATGGCTACACCTTC
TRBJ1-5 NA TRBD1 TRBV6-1 CASSEQRDSYSNQPQHF TGTGCCAGCAGTGAACAGAGGGACAGTTATAGCAATCAGCCCCAGCATTTT
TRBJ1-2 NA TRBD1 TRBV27 CASSARGTGPYGYTF TGTGCCAGCAGTGCCCGCGGGACAGGTCCCTATGGCTACACCTTC
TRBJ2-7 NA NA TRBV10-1 CASSEFGYEQYF TGCGCCAGCAGTGAGTTCGGCTACGAGCAGTACTTC
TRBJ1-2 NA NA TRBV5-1 CASSGENREGYTF TGCGCCAGCAGCGGAGAGAACAGGGAGGGCTACACCTTC
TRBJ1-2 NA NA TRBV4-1 CASSYRDTNYGYTF TGCGCCAGCAGCTACAGGGATACTAACTATGGCTACACCTTC
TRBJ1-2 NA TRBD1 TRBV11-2 CASSLGAGGTSYNYGYTF TGTGCCAGCAGCTTAGGGGCAGGGGGCACGTCTTATAACTATGGCTACACCTTC
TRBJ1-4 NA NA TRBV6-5 CASTIAEKLFF TGTGCCAGCACTATCGCTGAAAAACTGTTTTTT
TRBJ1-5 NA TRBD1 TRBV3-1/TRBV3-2 CASSHHRGGQPQHF TGTGCCAGCAGCCATCACAGGGGTGGACAGCCCCAGCATTTT
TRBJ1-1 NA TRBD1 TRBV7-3 CASSRTGGRTEAFF TGTGCCAGCAGTAGAACAGGGGGCAGAACTGAAGCTTTCTTT
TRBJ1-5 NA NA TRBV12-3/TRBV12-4 CASSFGLKQPQHF TGTGCCAGCAGTTTTGGACTCAAGCAGCCCCAGCATTTT
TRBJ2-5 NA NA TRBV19 CASSIGGRMETQYF TGTGCCAGTAGTATAGGGGGCAGGATGGAGACCCAGTACTTC
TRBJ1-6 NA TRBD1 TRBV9 CASSPGQGFSPLHF TGTGCCAGCAGCCCGGGACAGGGGTTTTCACCCCTCCACTTT
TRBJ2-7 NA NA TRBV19 CASSIGTRTPYEQYF TGTGCCAGTAGTATAGGTACCCGGACACCATACGAGCAGTACTTC
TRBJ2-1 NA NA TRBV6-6 CASGIRQSSYNEQFF TGTGCCAGCGGAATTCGACAGAGCTCCTACAATGAGCAGTTCTTC
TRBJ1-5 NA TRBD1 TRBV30 CAWSAGQVPNQPQHF TGTGCCTGGAGTGCGGGACAGGTGCCAAATCAGCCCCAGCATTTT
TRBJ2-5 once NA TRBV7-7 CASSLEQVGETQYF TGTGCTAGCAGCTTAGAGCAGGTTGGAGAGACCCAGTACTTC
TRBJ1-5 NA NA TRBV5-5 CASSPVGGNQPQHF TGTGCCAGCAGCCCCGTGGGGGGGAATCAGCCCCAGCATTTT
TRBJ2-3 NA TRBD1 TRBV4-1 CASSQRQTGSDTQYF TGCGCCAGCAGCCAACGTCAGACAGGGTCAGATACGCAGTATTTT